The clone carrying this T cell receptor beta chain was recorded many times. The antigen remains undetermined. The data derive from a study of blood T cells in healthy people across ages. Study results and limitations: Donor CMV infection status was unknown, possibly confounding age-related changes in expanded clonotypes.

PCR was performed a second time for about 6 to 11 cycles using a sample-barcoded 5' primer and a J-beta primer mix. TCRdb re-derived calls from the 5' RACE reads in MiXCR, one entry per CDR3 protein. This table holds 710,000 or so distinct CDR3 sequences, 32% found once. Between the trimmed V and J ends, which lost 6 bases and 0 bases, there was a span of 12 bases. Per germline, CDR1 DFQATT and CDR2 SNEGSKA (reference sequence). This CDR3 spans 14 amino acids. Donors were systemically healthy Caucasian individuals from Russia aged about 6 to 90 years. This receptor was obtained from a woman aged 80 or over in good health. The specimen was blood. The chain couples TRBV20-1 to TRBJ2-4; D is uncertain. In DNA form, the CDR3 reads TGCAGTGCCGAGACCCAGTTAGCCAAAAACATTCAGTACTTC. It is translated as CSAETQLAKNIQYF.